This T cell receptor (beta chain) was sequenced in a study of blood T cells in healthy people across ages (dated by TCRdb to 2013 to 2016). With regard to the full study: In model experiments, roughly one uniquely barcoded TCR beta cDNA molecule per two T cells was captured by template switching. The study measured age-related changes in TCR beta repertoire diversity using deep sequencing normalized with unique cDNA molecular identifiers. Four age groups were formed from the donors: young (average roughly 15 years), middle-aged (approximately 39), aged (about 68) and long-lived (approximately 80). To avoid experimental bias, donors of different ages were randomly spread across the sequencing lanes. The study analyzed two additional independent replicas of 1 million unique cDNA reads from the same blood draw for two donors, one aged 18 to 30 and one aged 80 or older.

The roughly 39 donors, aged about 6 to 90 years, were systemically healthy Caucasian individuals from Russia. Approximately 10 milliliters of peripheral blood were collected from each donor into EDTA-treated Vacutainer tubes. Ficoll-Paque density-gradient centrifugation was used to isolate PBMCs, with at least 6 million per sample. Total RNA was extracted from PBMCs with Trizol reagent, with at least 6 micrograms obtained per sample. The percentages of naive CD45RAhigh/CD27high T cells were determined by flow cytometry on a PBMC aliquot from every donor. Paper-wide results and their limitations: Estimates of total diversity from one million sequenced T cells were regarded as lower bounds and underestimates. The percentage of naive T cells measured by flow cytometry correlated strongly with observed TCR beta diversity. Observed TCR beta diversity per million T cells fell roughly linearly with age, and a significant reduction was already apparent by age around 39. Because the CMV infection status of the donors was unknown, age-related changes in expanded clonotypes may potentially have been confounded. Because profiling used bulk unsorted PBMCs, naive and antigen-experienced compartments could not be compared conclusively. The long-lived group showed more naive CD4+ T cells, fewer expanded clones and increased TCR diversity than the aged group, suggesting age selection.

From the cysteine through the phenylalanine, the CDR3 covers 14 amino acids. Kept here is only the CDR3 DNA, which spans 42 bases and is read in frame from base 1. Deletion took 1 base off V and 6 bases off J, with a span of 12 bases between the germline ends. The germline V gene (reference sequence) yields LGHDT for CDR1 and YNNKEL for CDR2. Note on this clonotype: Its recognized antigen is unknown. It has no much larger one-base neighbor in the sample; base qualities were not kept.

Receptors were amplified or captured by 5' RACE. Sequencing instrument: Illumina HiSeq 2500. The second PCR ran for roughly 6 to 11 cycles and used a J-beta primer mix along with a sample-barcoded 5' primer. A template-switch 5' adaptor carrying 12 random nucleotides introduced a unique molecular identifier onto each TCR beta cDNA molecule. At least 3 million CDR3-containing paired-end reads were obtained from each sample. First-strand cDNA synthesis was performed from all RNA using the Mint cDNA synthesis kit, with priming by a TRBC-specific oligonucleotide. Following uracil-DNA glycosylase treatment, a first 18-cycle PCR with universal primers M1SS and BC2_uni_R was performed on all cDNA. Concerning the study's data processing: Each sample was normalized by randomly selecting 1 million high-quality reads, each carrying a distinct molecular identifier. Reads sharing molecular identifiers were discarded rather than binned into consensus sequences. CDR3 identification, clonotype clustering and error correction used MiTCR with a Q25 quality threshold and the strictest error-elimination algorithm. A nonparametric unseen species model using Euler transformation provided a lower-bound estimate of total TCR beta diversity. TCRdb redid the processing of the public reads, applying fastp at Q25 and MiXCR, and retained in-frame beta chains. Each entry merges the rows of one CDR3 protein and shows their most common DNA and genes. TCRdb, not the original authors, processed these V and J calls. The sample table shows under 950,000 distinct CDR3 sequences, and about 24% are seen once. 20% to 25% of the sample lies in the top ten.

Sequencing was done on a sample of blood. The receptor comes from a man between 70 and 80 years old in good health. The sequence is built from TRBV3-1 and TRBJ1-2; D gene: possibly TRBD1, on 5 matching bases. The sequenced DNA: TGTGCCAGCAGCCAAGGGGGCCCGGGACATGGCTACACCTTC. Its protein product is CASSQGGPGHGYTF.